This T cell receptor beta chain was sequenced for a study of OX40 agonist ivuxolimab in advanced cancers. As to this clone: Its antigen is not known.

V lost 1 base and J 0 bases, leaving 4 bases between the germline ends. The CDR3 extends over 15 amino acids. CDR1 and CDR2 (germline): LNHDA, SQIVND (reference sequence). Study-wide findings and caveats: Among the lowest peripheral clonal expansion occurred in 0.1-3.0 mg/kg partial responders. Among T cells, CD8+ cells averaged more expanded clones than CD4+ cells.

Using immunoSEQ multiplex PCR, the repertoire was profiled, and TCRdb retains in-frame clones only, with some absent. The sample has 75,000 to 95,000 clones, approximately 85% seen once. Sampling times: baseline, cycle 4 day 1, cycle 7 day 1. The gene calls are TRBV19 and TRBJ2-6; D unclear. This TCR came from an adult with an advanced solid tumor such as melanoma, head and neck, liver or kidney cancer. Material: CD4+ or CD8+ T cells sorted from blood, obtained in a trial of the OX40 agonist ivuxolimab. CDR3 nucleotides: TGTGCCAGTAGTATAGCCTCCTCTGGGGCCAACGTCCTGACTTTC. Residues: CASSIASSGANVLTF.